These 30 T cell receptor beta chains were sequenced from one sample in a study of yellow fever vaccine responses in identical twins. One entry per CDR3 protein results from TCRdb running MiXCR on the RT-PCR reads. The sample contains some 11,000 distinct CDR3 sequences, approximately 80% of which appear only once. The source was T cells from blood (PBMCs), unsorted or a sorted subset (not recorded which), collected before or after yellow fever vaccination (not recorded which). Source of these receptors: a woman in her late teens or twenties who received the yellow fever vaccine.

J is TRBJ2-1 and V is TRBV13; 11 bases match TRBD2. CDR1 and CDR2 (germline): PRHDT, FYEKMQ (reference sequence). The CDR3 runs 16 residues. V was pared by 5 bases and J by 5 bases, with 8 bases of the junction left unmatched. The CDR3 region is CASSPPGLAVHNEQFF. The CDR3 DNA reads as TGTGCCAGCAGCCCCCCGGGACTAGCGGTTCACAATGAGCAGTTCTTC.

The rearrangement uses TRBV13 and TRBJ2-1, with D perhaps matching TRBD2 (6 bases). The V end lost 7 bases, the J end lost 12 bases, and 13 bases lay between the germline ends. Germline CDR1 and CDR2: PRHDT and FYEKMQ (reference sequence). The CDR3 runs to 11 residues. As DNA, the CDR3 is TGTGCCAGCACAGGGACGGAGGGGCAGTTCTTC. Translation: CASTGTEGQFF.

The chain is built from TRBV12-3 or TRBV12-4 and TRBJ2-7; a weak D match, TRBD1 (6 bases). The CDR3 covers 14 residues. Trimming took off 6 bases at V and 2 bases at J, with 14 bases between the two ends. DNA for the CDR3: TGTGCCAGCAGCCCAGAAGGACAGCCCTACGAGCAGTACTTC. Translating gives CASSPEGQPYEQYF.

V gene TRBV11-2 combines with J gene TRBJ1-2; TRBD1 is a possible D gene (6 bases). The V and J ends lost 4 bases and 0 bases respectively, with 12 bases between them. This CDR3 spans 15 amino acids. CDR1 and CDR2 from the germline V gene are SGHAT and FQNNGV. The CDR3 region is CASSSRTAANYGYTF. In nucleotides, the CDR3 is TGTGCCAGCAGCTCCCGGACAGCGGCTAACTATGGCTACACCTTC.

The sample holds a few counts of this clonotype. V is TRBV12-3 or TRBV12-4 and J is TRBJ1-2; TRBD1 matches at 7 bases. This CDR3 has 15 residues. V lost 6 bases, J lost 3 bases, and 10 bases stayed unmatched. The CDR3 reads CASSPMTGIDYGYTF. CDR3 nucleotides: TGTGCCAGCAGCCCGATGACAGGGATTGACTATGGCTACACCTTC.

This clonotype appeared once. The chain couples TRBV18 to TRBJ2-1, with D possibly TRBD2 on 5 matching bases. V was trimmed by 4 bases and J by 3 bases, leaving 16 bases between them. The CDR3 has 16 amino acids. Germline V gene lookup returns CDR1 KGHSH and CDR2 LQKENI. CDR3 in amino acids: CASSLEAEALYNEQFF. CDR3 nucleotide sequence: TGTGCCAGCTCACTGGAAGCGGAGGCACTCTACAATGAGCAGTTCTTC. Full variable domain (missing parts from reference TRBV18 and TRBJ2-1): NAGVMQNPRHLVRRRGQEARLRCSPMKGHSHVYWYRQLPEEGLKFMVYLQKENIIDESGMPKERFSAEFPKEGPSILRIQQVVRGDSAAYFCASSLEAEALYNEQFFGPGTRLTVL.

The rearrangement uses TRBV24-1 and TRBJ2-1, with D uncertain. This CDR3 has 13 residues. Trimming left V 9 bases short and J 4 bases short, with 12 bases between. Germline-derived CDR1 and CDR2 are KGHDR and SFDVKD. CDR3 bases: TGTGCCACCGGGTTGGGGATTTACAATGAGCAGTTCTTC. Translated, it gives CATGLGIYNEQFF.

In its sample, this clonotype was seen once. The chain employs TRBV3-1 and TRBJ2-7; D may be TRBD2 (5 bases). Germline V lookup: CDR1 LGHDT, CDR2 YNNKEL (reference sequence). V was pared by 0 bases and J by 0 bases, with 9 bases between. The length of the CDR3 is 15 residues. CDR3 in amino acids: CASSQELGSSYEQYF. In DNA form, the CDR3 reads TGTGCCAGCAGCCAAGAGCTAGGGAGCTCCTACGAGCAGTACTTC.

The chain links TRBV2 to TRBJ2-1, with 7 bases identical to TRBD1. Germline V gives CDR1 SNHLY, CDR2 FYNNEI. V was pared by 3 bases and J by 8 bases, with 7 bases of the junction left unmatched. The CDR3 loop spans 14 amino acids. In nucleotides, the CDR3 is TGTGCCAGCAGTGAGTCGGAAGGGGGCTATGAGCAGTTCTTC. Amino acids: CASSESEGGYEQFF. Looking up the rest from reference TRBV2 and TRBJ2-1 gives the full variable domain: EPEVTQTPSHQVTQMGQEVILRCVPISNHLYFYWYRQILGQKVEFLVSFYNNEISEKSEIFDDQFSVERPDGSNFTLKIRSTKLEDSAMYFCASSESEGGYEQFFGPGTRLTVL.

This chain links TRBV28 with TRBJ2-5; 9 nucleotides align to TRBD2. CDR1 is MDHEN and CDR2 is SYDVKM in the germline V gene. The CDR3 covers 15 residues. After removal of 3 bases from V and 5 bases from J, the junction contained 7 bases not matched to a gene. This CDR3 reads CASSFLAGMRETQYF. CDR3 nucleotides: TGTGCCAGCAGTTTTCTAGCGGGGATGAGGGAGACCCAGTACTTC.

The V call is TRBV6-5, the J call TRBJ2-7; tentative D call: TRBD1 (5 bases). Germline V gene data show CDR1 as MNHEY and CDR2 as SVGAGI. The CDR3 totals 14 residues. V was shortened by 2 bases and J by 3 bases, with 11 bases between the two germline ends. CDR3 nucleotide sequence: TGTGCCAGCAGTTACCGGGCAGGGCTCTACGAGCAGTACGTC. Translating it yields CASSYRAGLYEQYV.

V usage is TRBV11-2 and J usage is TRBJ2-5, with D possibly TRBD1 on 6 matching bases. The V gene's germline CDR1 is SGHAT and CDR2 FQNNGV. The V gene lost 5 bases and the J gene lost 2 bases, with 15 bases spanning the gap. There are 15 residues in the CDR3. The DNA of the CDR3 is TGTGCCAGCAGCCACATCGGGGACAAACAAGAGACCCAGTACTTC. This encodes CASSHIGDKQETQYF.

Only one count was recorded for this clonotype. V is TRBV28 and J is TRBJ1-4; the match to TRBD1 covers 7 bases. V trimming: 6 bases; J trimming: 6 bases; junction bases outside the gene matches: 10. The germline gives CDR1 MDHEN, CDR2 SYDVKM. The CDR3 contains 15 residues. CDR3 DNA: TGTGCCAGCAGGCAACGGGACAGCGCCTATGAAAAACTGTTTTTT. Protein sequence: CASRQRDSAYEKLFF.

This chain connects TRBV15 to TRBJ1-3; D is ambiguous. Trimming left V 6 bases short and J 0 bases short, with 12 bases between. CDR1 and CDR2 from the germline V gene are LNHNV and YYDKDF (reference sequence). CDR3 length: 15 amino acids. CDR3 in DNA: TGTGCCACCAGGACACAACCGAGCTCTGGAAACACCATATATTTT. Its protein product is CATRTQPSSGNTIYF.

The chain is built from TRBV20-1 and TRBJ1-2, with 8 bases aligning to TRBD1. This CDR3 spans 12 amino acids. V lost 2 bases and J lost 12; bases outside the gene matches: 8. CDR1 and CDR2 from the germline V gene are DFQATT and SNEGSKA (reference sequence). CDR3 sequence (DNA): TGCAGTGCTAGACCACAGGGGGTGGAGGACACCTTC. Amino acids: CSARPQGVEDTF.

This clonotype appeared once. The chain couples TRBV29-1 to TRBJ1-1; D is undetermined. V lost 3 bases to trimming and J lost 4 bases, with 3 bases between them. Per germline, CDR1 SQVTM and CDR2 ANQGSEA. The CDR3 is made up of 10 amino acids. The CDR3 region has the DNA TGCAGCGTTGACTCCACTGAAGCTTTCTTT. It is translated as CSVDSTEAFF.

The V gene is TRBV14, the J gene TRBJ2-4, with D unresolved. The CDR3 length is 14 residues. Germline V CDR1 and CDR2: SGHDN, FVKESK. V dropped 4 bases and J dropped 10 bases, with 17 bases sitting between them. The CDR3 coding sequence is TGTGCCAGCAGCCCGACACAACCTCCAGGTATTCAGTACTTC. As protein: CASSPTQPPGIQYF.

The CDR3 region has the DNA TGTGCCAGCAGTGAAATGGGCGGGGAGACCCAAGAGACCCAGTACTTC. Residues: CASSEMGGETQETQYF. This rearrangement joins TRBV2 to TRBJ2-5; D possibly corresponds to TRBD2 (6 bases). The germline gives CDR1 SNHLY, CDR2 FYNNEI. CDR3 length equals 16 residues. The V gene lost 2 bases and the J gene lost 1 base, with 14 bases spanning the gap.

Only a few counts were recorded for this clonotype. V usage is TRBV12-3 or TRBV12-4 and J usage is TRBJ1-1, with D perhaps TRBD1 (5 bases). V lost 5 bases, J lost 4 bases, and 20 bases lay in between. CDR3 length equals 16 residues. The CDR3 protein is CASSISVGDRSTEAFF. The DNA for the CDR3 is TGTGCCAGCAGTATTTCAGTGGGGGATCGGAGCACTGAAGCTTTCTTT.

The chain joins TRBV4-2 to TRBJ1-4; D is ambiguous. The CDR3 extends over 12 amino acids. V lost 2 bases and J lost 8, with 6 bases in between. CDR1 is LGHNA and CDR2 is YNFKEQ in the germline V gene. CDR3 bases: TGTGCCAGCAGCCAATTGGGGGAAAAACTGTTTTTT. This codes for CASSQLGEKLFF.

This chain uses TRBV7-7 with TRBJ1-1, with a possible D match to TRBD1 (5 bases). CDR1 SSHAT and CDR2 FNYEAQ come from the germline V gene (reference sequence). The CDR3 covers 14 residues. Trimming took off 5 bases at V and 1 base at J, with 11 bases between the two ends. The CDR3 region has the DNA TGTGCCAGCAGCGCCCTAGACAGGAACACTGAAGCTTTCTTT. Translating it yields CASSALDRNTEAFF.

J is TRBJ2-5 and V is TRBV7-9, with D perhaps matching TRBD1 (5 bases). Trimming pared 2 bases from V and 1 base from J, leaving 14 bases between. This CDR3 has 16 residues. CDR1 is SEHNR, CDR2 FQNEAQ, per germline (reference sequence). CDR3: CASSLLQGSIQETQYF. CDR3 nucleotides: TGTGCCAGCAGCTTACTTCAGGGAAGTATCCAAGAGACCCAGTACTTC. Drawing the rest from reference TRBV7-9 and TRBJ2-5, the complete variable domain is DTGVSQNPRHKITKRGQNVTFRCDPISEHNRLYWYRQTLGQGPEFLTYFQNEAQLEKSRLLSDRFSAERPKGSFSTLEIQRTEQGDSAMYLCASSLLQGSIQETQYFGPGTRLLVL.

The V gene is TRBV3-1, the J gene TRBJ2-1; the D gene is possibly TRBD2 (6 bases). The CDR3 loop spans 14 amino acids. Trimming stripped 1 base from V and 8 bases from J, with 12 bases between. CDR1 LGHDT and CDR2 YNNKEL come from the germline V gene (reference sequence). CDR3 coding DNA: TGTGCCAGCAGCCAAGGAGGAGGGTTGGATGAGCAGTTCTTC. Protein product: CASSQGGGLDEQFF.

The chain recombines TRBV11-1 with TRBJ2-1, with 9 bases matching TRBD2. This CDR3 has 19 amino acids. The J segment lost 0 bases and the V segment lost 3 bases, leaving 12 bases of the junction unmatched. CDR1 and CDR2 (germline): SGHAT, FQDESV (reference sequence). The CDR3 DNA is TGTGCCAGCAGCTTCCCAGAGACTAGCGGTCGGAGCTCCTACAATGAGCAGTTCTTC. Residues: CASSFPETSGRSSYNEQFF.

V is TRBV2 and J is TRBJ1-2; the match to TRBD1 covers 10 bases. The CDR3 length is 14 residues. V lost 6 bases and J lost 2; bases outside the gene matches: 3. Per the germline V gene, CDR1 is SNHLY and CDR2 is FYNNEI. CDR3 region: CASRPGQGNYGYTF. Written as DNA, the CDR3 is TGTGCCAGCAGACCGGGACAGGGGAACTATGGCTACACCTTC. The whole variable domain, remainder taken from reference TRBV2 and TRBJ1-2, is EPEVTQTPSHQVTQMGQEVILRCVPISNHLYFYWYRQILGQKVEFLVSFYNNEISEKSEIFDDQFSVERPDGSNFTLKIRSTKLEDSAMYFCASRPGQGNYGYTFGSGTRLTVV.

The rearrangement uses TRBV9 and TRBJ2-3; 7 bases are a match to TRBD2. The J segment lost 1 base and the V segment lost 4 bases, leaving 6 bases of the junction unmatched. Germline V gene lookup returns CDR1 SGDLS and CDR2 YYNGEE. This CDR3 contains 15 residues. The CDR3 loop is CASSSSGRGTDTQYF. The CDR3 region has the DNA TGTGCCAGCAGCTCTAGCGGACGAGGCACAGATACGCAGTATTTT.

The DNA for the CDR3 is TGTGCCAGCAGTGAACCCGGACAGGGCCAGAGGGAAGCTTTCTTT. This translates into CASSEPGQGQREAFF. The chain is built from TRBV2 and TRBJ1-1; TRBD1 matches at 8 bases. This CDR3 comprises 15 residues. Germline loops: CDR1 SNHLY, CDR2 FYNNEI. With 2 bases clipped from V and 8 bases from J, the junction kept 10 bases outside the gene matches. The variable domain in full, with the rest retrieved from reference TRBV2 and TRBJ1-1, is EPEVTQTPSHQVTQMGQEVILRCVPISNHLYFYWYRQILGQKVEFLVSFYNNEISEKSEIFDDQFSVERPDGSNFTLKIRSTKLEDSAMYFCASSEPGQGQREAFFGQGTRLTVV.

This clonotype has more than one count but fewer than ten. The chain joins TRBV10-3 to TRBJ2-1; TRBD1 matches at 7 bases. From germline, CDR1 is ENHRY and CDR2 SYGVKD. The CDR3 consists of 16 residues. V lost 0 bases to trimming and J lost 0 bases; unmatched junction nucleotides: 2. The CDR3 reads CAISESTGSSYNEQFF. CDR3 nucleotide sequence: TGTGCCATCAGTGAGTCGACAGGGAGCTCCTACAATGAGCAGTTCTTC.

The chain joins TRBV18 to TRBJ2-7; no clear D gene. CDR1 KGHSH and CDR2 LQKENI come from the germline V gene. The V end was cut by 2 bases, the J end by 3 bases, with 8 bases between. This CDR3 is built from 13 residues. The CDR3 loop reads CASSPIHLYEQYV. For the CDR3, the DNA is TGTGCCAGCTCACCAATCCACCTCTACGAGCAGTACGTC.

CDR3 residues: CASSFGGSYNEQFF. As DNA, the CDR3 is TGTGCCAGCAGCTTTGGCGGTTCCTACAATGAGCAGTTCTTC. The chain couples TRBV7-9 to TRBJ2-1; D is ambiguous. V was clipped by 3 bases and J by 1 base, with 7 bases between them. The CDR3 extends over 14 amino acids. Germline V gene lookup returns CDR1 SEHNR and CDR2 FQNEAQ (reference sequence).